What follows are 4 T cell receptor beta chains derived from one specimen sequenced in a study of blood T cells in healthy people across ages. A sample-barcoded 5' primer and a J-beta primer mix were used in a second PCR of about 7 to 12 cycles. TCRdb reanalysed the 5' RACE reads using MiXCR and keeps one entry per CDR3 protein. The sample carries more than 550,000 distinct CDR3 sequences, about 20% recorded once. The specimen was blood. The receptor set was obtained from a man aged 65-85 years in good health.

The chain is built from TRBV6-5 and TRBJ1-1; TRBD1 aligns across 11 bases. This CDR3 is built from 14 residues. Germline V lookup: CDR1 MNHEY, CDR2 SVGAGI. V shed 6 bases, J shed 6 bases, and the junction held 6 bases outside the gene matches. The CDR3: CASRGTGGVPEAFF. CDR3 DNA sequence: TGTGCCAGCAGGGGGACAGGGGGTGTCCCTGAAGCTTTCTTT.

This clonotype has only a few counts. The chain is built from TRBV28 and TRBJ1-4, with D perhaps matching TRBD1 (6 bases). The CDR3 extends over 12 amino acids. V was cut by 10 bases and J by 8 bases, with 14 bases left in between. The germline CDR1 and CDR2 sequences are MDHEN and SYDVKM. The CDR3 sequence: CATLTGGEKLFF. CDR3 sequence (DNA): TGTGCCACCTTGACAGGTGGGGAAAAACTGTTTTTT.

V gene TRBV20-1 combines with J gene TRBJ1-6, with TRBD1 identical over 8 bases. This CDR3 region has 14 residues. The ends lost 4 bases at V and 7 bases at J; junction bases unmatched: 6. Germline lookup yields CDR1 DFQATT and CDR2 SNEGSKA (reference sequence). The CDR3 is CSAKLDRDNSPLHF. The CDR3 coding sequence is TGCAGTGCTAAGTTGGACAGGGACAATTCACCCCTCCACTTT.

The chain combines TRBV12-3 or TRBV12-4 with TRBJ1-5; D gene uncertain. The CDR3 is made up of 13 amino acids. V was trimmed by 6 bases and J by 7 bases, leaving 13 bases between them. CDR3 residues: CASSPSYVQPQHF. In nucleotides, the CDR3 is TGTGCCAGCAGCCCCTCGTACGTACAGCCCCAGCATTTT.